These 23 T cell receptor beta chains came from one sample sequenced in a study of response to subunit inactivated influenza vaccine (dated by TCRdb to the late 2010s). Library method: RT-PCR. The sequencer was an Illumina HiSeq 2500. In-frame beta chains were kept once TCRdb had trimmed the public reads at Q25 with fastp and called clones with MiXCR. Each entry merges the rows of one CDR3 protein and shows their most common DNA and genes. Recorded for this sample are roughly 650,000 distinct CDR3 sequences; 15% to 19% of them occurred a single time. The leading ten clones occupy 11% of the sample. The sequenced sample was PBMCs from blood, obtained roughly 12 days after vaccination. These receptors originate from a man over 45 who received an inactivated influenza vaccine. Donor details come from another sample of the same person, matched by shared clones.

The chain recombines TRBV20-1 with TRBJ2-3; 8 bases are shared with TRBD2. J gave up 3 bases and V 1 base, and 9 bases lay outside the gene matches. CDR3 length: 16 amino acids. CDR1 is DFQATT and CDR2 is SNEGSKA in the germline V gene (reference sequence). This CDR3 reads CSARAATSGHTDTQYF. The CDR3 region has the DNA TGCAGTGCTAGAGCCGCTACTAGCGGCCATACAGATACGCAGTATTTT.

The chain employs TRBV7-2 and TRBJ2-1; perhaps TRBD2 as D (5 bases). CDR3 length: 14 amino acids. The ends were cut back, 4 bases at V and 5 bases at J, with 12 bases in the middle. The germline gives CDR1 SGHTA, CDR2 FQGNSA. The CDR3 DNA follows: TGTGCCAGCAGCTCCTTTCCGGGGAACAATGAGCAGTTCTTC. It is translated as CASSSFPGNNEQFF.

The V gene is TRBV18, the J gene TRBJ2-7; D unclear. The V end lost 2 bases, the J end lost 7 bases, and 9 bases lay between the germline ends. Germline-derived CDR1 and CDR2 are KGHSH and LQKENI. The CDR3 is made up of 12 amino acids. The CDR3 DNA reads TGTGCCAGCTCACCAGGTCCGAGAGAGCAGTACTTC. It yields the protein CASSPGPREQYF.

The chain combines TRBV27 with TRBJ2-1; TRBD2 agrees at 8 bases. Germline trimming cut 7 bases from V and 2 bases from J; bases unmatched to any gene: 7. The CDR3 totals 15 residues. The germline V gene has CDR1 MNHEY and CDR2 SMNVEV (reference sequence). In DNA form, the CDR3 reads TGTGCCAGCACCCCCGGGACTAGTGCCTACAATGAGCAGTTCTTC. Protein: CASTPGTSAYNEQFF.

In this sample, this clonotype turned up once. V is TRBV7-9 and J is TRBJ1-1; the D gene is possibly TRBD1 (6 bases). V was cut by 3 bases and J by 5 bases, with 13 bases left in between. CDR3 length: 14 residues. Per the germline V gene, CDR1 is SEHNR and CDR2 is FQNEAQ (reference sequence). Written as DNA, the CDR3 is TGTGCCAGCAGCTTCATACAGGGAGGGACTGAAGCTTTCTTT. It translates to CASSFIQGGTEAFF.

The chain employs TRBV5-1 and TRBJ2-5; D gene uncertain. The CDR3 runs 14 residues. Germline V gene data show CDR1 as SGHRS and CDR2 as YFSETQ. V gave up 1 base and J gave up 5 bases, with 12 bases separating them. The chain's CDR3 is CASSLRPAPETQYF. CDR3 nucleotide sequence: TGCGCCAGCAGCTTGAGGCCCGCTCCGGAGACCCAGTACTTC.

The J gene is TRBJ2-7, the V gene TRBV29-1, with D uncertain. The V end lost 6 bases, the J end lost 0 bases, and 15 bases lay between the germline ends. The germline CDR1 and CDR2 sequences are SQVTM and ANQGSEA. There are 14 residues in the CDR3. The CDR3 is CSVAVTHGSYEQYF. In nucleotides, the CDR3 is TGCAGCGTCGCTGTTACCCACGGCTCCTACGAGCAGTACTTC.

Here the CDR3 reads CASSFYGLTGRDEQYF. DNA of the CDR3: TGCGCCAGCAGCTTTTATGGTCTCACAGGACGGGACGAGCAGTACTTC. The V gene is TRBV5-1, the J gene TRBJ2-7; TRBD1 is a possible D gene (5 bases). V shed 2 bases and J shed 5 bases, with 20 bases lying between them. This CDR3 region has 16 residues. Per germline, CDR1 SGHRS and CDR2 YFSETQ. Filled out from reference TRBV5-1 and TRBJ2-7, the complete variable domain reads KAGVTQTPRYLIKTRGQQVTLSCSPISGHRSVSWYQQTPGQGLQFLFEYFSETQRNKGNFPGRFSGRQFSNSRSEMNVSTLELGDSALYLCASSFYGLTGRDEQYFGPGTRLTVT.

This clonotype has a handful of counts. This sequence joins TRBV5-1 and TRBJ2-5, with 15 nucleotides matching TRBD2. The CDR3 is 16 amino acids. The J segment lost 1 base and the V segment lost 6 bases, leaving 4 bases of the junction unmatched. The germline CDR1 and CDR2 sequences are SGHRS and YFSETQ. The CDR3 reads CASKGLAGGFQETQYF. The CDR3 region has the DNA TGCGCCAGCAAGGGACTAGCGGGGGGTTTCCAAGAGACCCAGTACTTC.

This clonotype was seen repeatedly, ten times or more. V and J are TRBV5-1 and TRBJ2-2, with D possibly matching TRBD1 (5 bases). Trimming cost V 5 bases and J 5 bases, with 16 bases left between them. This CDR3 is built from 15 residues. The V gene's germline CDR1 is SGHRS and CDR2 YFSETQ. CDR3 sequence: CASSRTREGTGELFF. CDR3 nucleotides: TGCGCCAGCAGTCGGACCAGGGAAGGGACCGGGGAGCTGTTTTTT.

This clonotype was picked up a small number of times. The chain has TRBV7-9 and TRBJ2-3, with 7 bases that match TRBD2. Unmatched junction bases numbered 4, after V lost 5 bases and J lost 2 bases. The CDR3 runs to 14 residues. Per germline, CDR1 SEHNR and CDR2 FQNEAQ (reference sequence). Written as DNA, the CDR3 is TGTGCCAGCAGCCCACGGGACTACACAGATACGCAGTATTTT. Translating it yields CASSPRDYTDTQYF. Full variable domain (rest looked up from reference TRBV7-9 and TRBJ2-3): DTGVSQNPRHKITKRGQNVTFRCDPISEHNRLYWYRQTLGQGPEFLTYFQNEAQLEKSRLLSDRFSAERPKGSFSTLEIQRTEQGDSAMYLCASSPRDYTDTQYFGPGTRLTVL.

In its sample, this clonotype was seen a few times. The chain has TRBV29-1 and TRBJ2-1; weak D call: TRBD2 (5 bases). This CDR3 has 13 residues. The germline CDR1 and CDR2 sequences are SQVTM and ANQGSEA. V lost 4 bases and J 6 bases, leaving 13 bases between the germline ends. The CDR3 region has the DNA TGCAGCGTTGGGAATTGGGGAGCCAATGAGCAGTTCTTC. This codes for CSVGNWGANEQFF.

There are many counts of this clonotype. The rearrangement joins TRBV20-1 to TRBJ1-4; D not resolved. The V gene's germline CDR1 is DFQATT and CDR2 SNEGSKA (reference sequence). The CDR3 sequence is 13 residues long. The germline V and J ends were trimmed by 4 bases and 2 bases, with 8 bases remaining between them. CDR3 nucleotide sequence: TGCAGTGCTATTATGGGGACTAATGAAAAACTGTTTTTT. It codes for CSAIMGTNEKLFF.

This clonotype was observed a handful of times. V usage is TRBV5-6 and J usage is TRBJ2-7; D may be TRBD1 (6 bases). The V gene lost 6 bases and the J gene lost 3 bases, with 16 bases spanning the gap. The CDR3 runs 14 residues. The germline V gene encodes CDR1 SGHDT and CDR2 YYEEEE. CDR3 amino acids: CASIRRGGNYEQYF. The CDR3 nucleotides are TGTGCCAGCATCCGCAGGGGCGGAAACTACGAGCAGTACTTC.

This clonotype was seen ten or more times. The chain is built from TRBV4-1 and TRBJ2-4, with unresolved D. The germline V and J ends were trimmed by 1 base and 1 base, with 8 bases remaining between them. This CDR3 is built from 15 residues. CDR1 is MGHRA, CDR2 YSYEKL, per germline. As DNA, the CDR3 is TGCGCCAGCAGCCAAGGCTACCTGGCCAAAAACATTCAGTACTTC. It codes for CASSQGYLAKNIQYF.

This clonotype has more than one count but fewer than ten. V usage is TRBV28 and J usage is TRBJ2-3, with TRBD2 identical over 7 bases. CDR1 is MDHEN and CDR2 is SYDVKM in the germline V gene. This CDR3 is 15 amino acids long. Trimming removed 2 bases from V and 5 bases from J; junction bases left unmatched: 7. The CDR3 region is CASSLTWASGDTQYF. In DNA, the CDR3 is TGTGCCAGCAGTTTAACTTGGGCTAGCGGAGATACGCAGTATTTT. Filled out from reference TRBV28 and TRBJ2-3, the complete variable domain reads DVKVTQSSRYLVKRTGEKVFLECVQDMDHENMFWYRQDPGLGLRLIYFSYDVKMKEKGDIPEGYSVSREKKERFSLILESASTNQTSMYLCASSLTWASGDTQYFGPGTRLTVL.

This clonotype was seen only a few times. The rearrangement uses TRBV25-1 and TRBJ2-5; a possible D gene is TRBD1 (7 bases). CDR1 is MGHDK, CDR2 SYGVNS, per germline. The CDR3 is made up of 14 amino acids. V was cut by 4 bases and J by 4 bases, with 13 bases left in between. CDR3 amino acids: CASSGTGGAETQYF. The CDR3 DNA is TGTGCCAGCAGTGGGACAGGAGGGGCAGAGACCCAGTACTTC.

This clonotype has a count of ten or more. CDR3 protein: CASSFNLGTGSGEKLFF. CDR3 sequence (DNA): TGTGCCAGCAGCTTTAATCTTGGGACAGGCTCCGGGGAAAAACTGTTTTTT. The chain has TRBV7-8 and TRBJ1-4; 8 bases agree with TRBD1. This CDR3 contains 17 residues. Trimming removed 3 bases from V and 8 bases from J; junction bases left unmatched: 14. Germline-derived CDR1 and CDR2 are SGHVS and FQNEAQ.

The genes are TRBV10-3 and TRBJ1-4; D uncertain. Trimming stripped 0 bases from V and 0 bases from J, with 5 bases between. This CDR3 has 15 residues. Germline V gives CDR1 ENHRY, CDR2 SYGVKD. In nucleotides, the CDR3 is TGTGCCATCAGTGAGTCGAGGACAACTAATGAAAAACTGTTTTTT. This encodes CAISESRTTNEKLFF.

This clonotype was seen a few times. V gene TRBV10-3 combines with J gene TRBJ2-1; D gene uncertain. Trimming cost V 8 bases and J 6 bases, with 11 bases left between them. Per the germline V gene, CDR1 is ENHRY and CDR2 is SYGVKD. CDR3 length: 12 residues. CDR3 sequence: CAIQALGNEQFF. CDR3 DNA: TGTGCCATCCAAGCCCTCGGCAATGAGCAGTTCTTC.

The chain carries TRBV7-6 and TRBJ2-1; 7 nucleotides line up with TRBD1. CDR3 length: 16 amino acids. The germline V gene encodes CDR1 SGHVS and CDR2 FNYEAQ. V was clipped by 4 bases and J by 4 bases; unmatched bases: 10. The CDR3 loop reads CASSSPPGQRYNEQFF. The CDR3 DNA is TGTGCCAGCAGCTCCCCGCCGGGACAGAGATACAATGAGCAGTTCTTC. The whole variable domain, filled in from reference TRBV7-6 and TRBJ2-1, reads GAGVSQSPRYKVTKRGQDVALRCDPISGHVSLYWYRQALGQGPEFLTYFNYEAQQDKSGLPNDRFSAERPEGSISTLTIQRTEQRDSAMYRCASSSPPGQRYNEQFFGPGTRLTVL.

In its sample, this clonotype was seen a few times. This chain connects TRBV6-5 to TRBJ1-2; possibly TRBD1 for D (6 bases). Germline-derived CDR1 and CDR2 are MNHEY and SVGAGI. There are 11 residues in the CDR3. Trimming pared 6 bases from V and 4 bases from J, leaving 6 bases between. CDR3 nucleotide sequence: TGTGCCAGCAGGGACAGCTATGGCTACACCTTC. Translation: CASRDSYGYTF.

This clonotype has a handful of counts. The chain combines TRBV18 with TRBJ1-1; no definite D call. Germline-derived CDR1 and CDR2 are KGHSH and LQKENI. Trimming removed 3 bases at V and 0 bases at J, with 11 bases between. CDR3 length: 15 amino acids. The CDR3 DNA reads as TGTGCCAGCTCACCCGGCGGGGTTTTGAACACTGAAGCTTTCTTT. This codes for CASSPGGVLNTEAFF. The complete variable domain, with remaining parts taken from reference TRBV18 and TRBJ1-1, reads NAGVMQNPRHLVRRRGQEARLRCSPMKGHSHVYWYRQLPEEGLKFMVYLQKENIIDESGMPKERFSAEFPKEGPSILRIQQVVRGDSAAYFCASSPGGVLNTEAFFGQGTRLTVV.